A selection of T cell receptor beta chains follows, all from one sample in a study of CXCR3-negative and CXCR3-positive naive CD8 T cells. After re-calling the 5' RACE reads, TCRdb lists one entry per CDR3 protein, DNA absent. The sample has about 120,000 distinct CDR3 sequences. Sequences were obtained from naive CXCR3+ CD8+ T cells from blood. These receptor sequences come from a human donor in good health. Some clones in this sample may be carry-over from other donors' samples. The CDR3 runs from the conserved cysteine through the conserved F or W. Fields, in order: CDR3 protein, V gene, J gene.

CDR3aa: CSARGGSSTWDTEAFF
v_gene: TRBV20-1
j_gene: TRBJ1-1

CDR3aa: CASRGGQGATEKLFF
v_gene: TRBV9
j_gene: TRBJ1-4

CDR3aa: CASSAPYGANYGYTF
v_gene: TRBV7-9
j_gene: TRBJ1-2

CDR3aa: CASSLWGSETQYF
v_gene: TRBV7-6
j_gene: TRBJ2-5

CDR3aa: CASSQVSGELFF
v_gene: TRBV4-1
j_gene: TRBJ2-2

CDR3aa: CASSYSRGGTEQFF
v_gene: TRBV6-5
j_gene: TRBJ2-1

CDR3aa: CSARGLNSYNEQFF
v_gene: TRBV20-1
j_gene: TRBJ2-1

CDR3aa: CASSLTPGGAENEQFF
v_gene: TRBV6-5
j_gene: TRBJ2-1

CDR3aa: CASSLGDPGLGYQPQHF
v_gene: TRBV7-6
j_gene: TRBJ1-5

CDR3aa: CAIGIPGEALHF
v_gene: TRBV5-4
j_gene: TRBJ1-6

CDR3aa: CSARLTHEQYF
v_gene: TRBV20-1
j_gene: TRBJ2-7

CDR3aa: CSAGRDGGYQETQYF
v_gene: TRBV29-1
j_gene: TRBJ2-5

CDR3aa: CASSLQNRGGYEQYF
v_gene: TRBV28
j_gene: TRBJ2-7

CDR3aa: CASSLLGGGTDTQYF
v_gene: TRBV5-1
j_gene: TRBJ2-3

CDR3aa: CSATTGSPYEQYF
v_gene: TRBV20-1
j_gene: TRBJ2-7

CDR3aa: CASSLDGQFYEQYF
v_gene: TRBV7-9
j_gene: TRBJ2-7

CDR3aa: CASSQQGAEGETQYF
v_gene: TRBV4-2
j_gene: TRBJ2-5

CDR3aa: CSAQRTSAYEQYF
v_gene: TRBV20-1
j_gene: TRBJ2-7

CDR3aa: CASRSQVRGGYNEQFF
v_gene: TRBV3-1
j_gene: TRBJ2-1

CDR3aa: CASSLAAGQGHYGYTF
v_gene: TRBV12-3/TRBV12-4
j_gene: TRBJ1-2

CDR3aa: CASSFGTGLNSPLHF
v_gene: TRBV28
j_gene: TRBJ1-6

CDR3aa: CASSIMDGTYEQYF
v_gene: TRBV19
j_gene: TRBJ2-7

CDR3aa: CASSLEDRAYNEQFF
v_gene: TRBV5-1
j_gene: TRBJ2-1

CDR3aa: CATSRDGTGNEKLFF
v_gene: TRBV15
j_gene: TRBJ1-4

CDR3aa: CASSLGPNEQFF
v_gene: TRBV12-3/TRBV12-4
j_gene: TRBJ2-1

CDR3aa: CASSFSSSYNEQFF
v_gene: TRBV19
j_gene: TRBJ2-1

CDR3aa: CSVERASGGAFSYNEQFF
v_gene: TRBV29-1
j_gene: TRBJ2-1

CDR3aa: CASSPGFGTDTQYF
v_gene: TRBV16
j_gene: TRBJ2-3

CDR3aa: CASSVTGGQETQYF
v_gene: TRBV9
j_gene: TRBJ2-5

CDR3aa: CASSPFKTDEQYF
v_gene: TRBV18
j_gene: TRBJ2-7

CDR3aa: CASSFGQGTYEHYF
v_gene: TRBV3-1
j_gene: TRBJ2-7

CDR3aa: CASSTGLWYETQYF
v_gene: TRBV6-2/TRBV6-3
j_gene: TRBJ2-5

CDR3aa: CASSFASGEETQYF
v_gene: TRBV5-1
j_gene: TRBJ2-5

CDR3aa: CSVVPDTSDTQYF
v_gene: TRBV29-1
j_gene: TRBJ2-3

CDR3aa: CASRATGDEQYF
v_gene: TRBV5-6
j_gene: TRBJ2-7

CDR3aa: CASSFGGRETQYF
v_gene: TRBV12-3/TRBV12-4
j_gene: TRBJ2-5

CDR3aa: CASSLGQRLQETQYF
v_gene: TRBV7-9
j_gene: TRBJ2-5

CDR3aa: CATSRDRGLAETQYF
v_gene: TRBV15
j_gene: TRBJ2-5

CDR3aa: CASSQHFSGQGPNTGELFF
v_gene: TRBV12-3/TRBV12-4
j_gene: TRBJ2-2

CDR3aa: CSARWDVEYEQYF
v_gene: TRBV20-1
j_gene: TRBJ2-7